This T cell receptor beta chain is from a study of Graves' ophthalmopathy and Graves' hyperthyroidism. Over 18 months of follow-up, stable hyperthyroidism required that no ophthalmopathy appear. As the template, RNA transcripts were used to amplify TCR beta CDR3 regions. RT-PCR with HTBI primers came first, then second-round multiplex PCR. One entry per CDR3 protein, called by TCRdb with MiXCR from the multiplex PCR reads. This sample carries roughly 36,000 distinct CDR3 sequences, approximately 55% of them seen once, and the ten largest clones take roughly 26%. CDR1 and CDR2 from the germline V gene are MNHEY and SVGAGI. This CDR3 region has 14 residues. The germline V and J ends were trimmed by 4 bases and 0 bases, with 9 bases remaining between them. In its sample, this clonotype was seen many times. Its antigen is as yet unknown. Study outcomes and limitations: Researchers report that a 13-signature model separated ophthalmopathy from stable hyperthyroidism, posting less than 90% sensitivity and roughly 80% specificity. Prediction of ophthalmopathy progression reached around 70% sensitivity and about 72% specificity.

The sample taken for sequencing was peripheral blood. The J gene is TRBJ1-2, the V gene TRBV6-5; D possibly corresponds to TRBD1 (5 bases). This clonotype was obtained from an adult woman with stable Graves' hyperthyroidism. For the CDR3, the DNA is TGTGCCAGCAGTTGGGCAGGGTCTAACTATGGCTACACCTTC. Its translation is CASSWAGSNYGYTF.